This T cell receptor beta chain was obtained from a study of T cell responses to AZD1222 COVID-19 vaccine. Study-wide points: Clonal diversity was possibly underestimated, and white British individuals and females predominated among donors.

With respect to this clone: Its antigen is still unknown.

The data were produced by immunoSEQ multiplex PCR, yet TCRdb's version contains in-frame clones alone and is incomplete. The sample shows 70,000 to 95,000 clones, less than 90% of them seen only once. Trimming took off 3 bases at V and 4 bases at J, with 4 bases between the two ends. Looked up from germline, CDR1 is LGHDT and CDR2 is YNNKEL (reference sequence). This CDR3 has 12 residues. The clonotype was recovered from an adult who received the AZD1222 COVID-19 vaccine. This material consisted of peripheral blood, taken 28 days after the second AZD1222 dose. The rearrangement joins TRBV3-1 (or the pseudogene TRBV3-2) to TRBJ1-5; D gene unclear. The CDR3 DNA sequence: TGTGCCAGCAGCCACAGGAATCAGCCCCAGCATTTT. The encoded protein is CASSHRNQPQHF.